This T cell receptor (beta chain) was obtained from a study of OX40 agonist ivuxolimab in advanced cancers. V was pared by 2 bases and J by 0 bases, with 7 bases between. The CDR3 covers 14 residues. CDR1 and CDR2 from the germline V gene are MNHNY and SVGAGI (reference sequence). Sequencing was performed with immunoSEQ multiplex PCR; in TCRdb, only in-frame clones are kept and a portion is missing. The repertoire includes tens of thousands of clones, 94% of them detected once, and about 12% sits in the top ten. The V gene is TRBV6-6, the J gene TRBJ1-1; D uncertain. This sequence originates from an adult with an advanced solid tumor such as melanoma, head and neck, liver or kidney cancer. The sequencing here drew on CD4+ or CD8+ T cells sorted from blood, taken in a trial of the OX40 agonist ivuxolimab. In DNA, the CDR3 is TGTGCCAGCAGTTACATCCAGATGAACACTGAAGCTTTCTTT. Its protein product is CASSYIQMNTEAFF.